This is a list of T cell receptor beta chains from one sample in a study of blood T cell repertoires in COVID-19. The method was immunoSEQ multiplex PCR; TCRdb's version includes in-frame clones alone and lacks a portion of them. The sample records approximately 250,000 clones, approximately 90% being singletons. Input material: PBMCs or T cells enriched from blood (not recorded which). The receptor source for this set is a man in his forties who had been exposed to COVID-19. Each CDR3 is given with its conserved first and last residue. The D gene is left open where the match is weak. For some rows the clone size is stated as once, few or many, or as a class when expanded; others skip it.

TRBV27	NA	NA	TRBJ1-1	TGTGCCAGCAGTTACAACCCCCGATGGACTGAAGCTTTCTTT	CASSYNPRWTEAFF
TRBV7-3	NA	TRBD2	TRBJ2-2	TGTGCCAGCAGCCTTCATGGACTAGCCAATACCGGGGAGCTGTTTTTT	CASSLHGLANTGELFF
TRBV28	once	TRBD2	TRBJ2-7	TGTGCCAGCAGTTTACCGGGACTAGCGGGAGAATACGAGCAGTACTTC	CASSLPGLAGEYEQYF
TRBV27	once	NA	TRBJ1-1	TGTGCCAGCAGTTTATACAGGAACACTGAAGCTTTCTTT	CASSLYRNTEAFF
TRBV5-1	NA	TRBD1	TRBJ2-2	TGCGCCAGCCGGCTGGACAGGGGGCTAGGCGGGGAGCTGTTTTTT	CASRLDRGLGGELFF
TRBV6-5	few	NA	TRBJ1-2	TGTGCCAGCAGAGCCCTACAAGGGGGATATGGCTACACCTTC	CASRALQGGYGYTF
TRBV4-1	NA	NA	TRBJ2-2	TGCGCCAGCAGCCAAGAAATCAATCAGGGGATGAACACCGGGGAGCTGTTTTTT	CASSQEINQGMNTGELFF
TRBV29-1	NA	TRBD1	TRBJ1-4	TGCAGCGTCACAAAGACCGGGACAGGGGGAGAAAAACTGTTTTTT	CSVTKTGTGGEKLFF
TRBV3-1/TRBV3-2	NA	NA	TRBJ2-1	TGTGCCAGCAGCTTATACAATGAGCAGTTCTTC	CASSLYNEQFF
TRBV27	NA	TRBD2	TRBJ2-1	TGTGCCAGCAGCCTAGCGGGAGGCATGAGAAATGAGCAGTTCTTC	CASSLAGGMRNEQFF
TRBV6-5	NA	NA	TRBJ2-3	TGTGCCAGCAGATTTGAGAGGGCTAGCACAGATACGCAGTATTTT	CASRFERASTDTQYF
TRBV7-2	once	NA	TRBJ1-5	TGTGCCAGCAGCTTAGGAGGGAGAGGGCAGCCCCAGCATTTT	CASSLGGRGQPQHF
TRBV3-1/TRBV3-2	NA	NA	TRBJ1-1	TGTGCCAGCAGCCCTTCCGACAGATTGAACACTGAAGCTTTCTTT	CASSPSDRLNTEAFF
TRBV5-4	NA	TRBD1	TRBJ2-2	TGTGCCAGCAGCTCGGGACAGGGGGTTGAAGGGGAGCTGTTTTTT	CASSSGQGVEGELFF
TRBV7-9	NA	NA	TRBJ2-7	TGTGCCAGCAGCTTAGCGCGGGCAGGGGCGGCCTACGAGCAGTACTTC	CASSLARAGAAYEQYF
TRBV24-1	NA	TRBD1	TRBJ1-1	TGTGCCAGCCGAGGGGGCACTAACACTGAAGCTTTCTTT	CASRGGTNTEAFF
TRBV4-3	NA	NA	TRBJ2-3	TGCGCCAGCAGCCAAGATCTTATAGCCTCGCTACCCACAGATACGCAGTATTTT	CASSQDLIASLPTDTQYF
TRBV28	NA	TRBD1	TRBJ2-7	TGTGCCAGCAGAAAGACAGGGTACGAGCAGTACTTC	CASRKTGYEQYF
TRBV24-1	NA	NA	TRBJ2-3	TGTGCCACCAGTGACCCCGTGTTCTCTAGCACAGATACGCAGTATTTT	CATSDPVFSSTDTQYF
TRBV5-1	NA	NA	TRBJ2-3	TGCGCCAGCAGCTTACAGGGGAGGAGGGCAGATACGCAGTATTTT	CASSLQGRRADTQYF
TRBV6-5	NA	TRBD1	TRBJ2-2	TGTGCCAGCAGTTGGGACAGGTCCACCGGGGAGCTGTTTTTT	CASSWDRSTGELFF
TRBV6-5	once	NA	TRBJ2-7	TGTGCCAGCAGTTATTCAAGCCTTTCCTACGAGCAGTACTTC	CASSYSSLSYEQYF
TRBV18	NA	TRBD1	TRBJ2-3	TGTGCCAGCTCTACCGGACAGGGATGGACAGATACGCAGTATTTT	CASSTGQGWTDTQYF
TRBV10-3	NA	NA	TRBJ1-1	TGTGCCATCAGTGAGTCAGGGGGTCCTGAAGCTTTCTTT	CAISESGGPEAFF
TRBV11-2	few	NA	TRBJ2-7	TGTGCCAGCAGCTCCCCACAAAAAACCTACGAGCAGTACTTC	CASSSPQKTYEQYF
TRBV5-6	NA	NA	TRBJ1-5	TGTGCCAGCAGCTTGGTGGGACACCCAATGCATTTT	CASSLVGHPMHF
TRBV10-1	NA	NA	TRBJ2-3	TGCGCCAGCAGTGGGGGAAGGGGCCCGGCAGATACGCAGTATTTT	CASSGGRGPADTQYF
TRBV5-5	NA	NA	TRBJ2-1	TGTGCCAGCAGCTTGGGACAGCTTTACAATGAGCAGTTCTTC	CASSLGQLYNEQFF
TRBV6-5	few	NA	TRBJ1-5	TGTGCCAGCAGTTACATGGGAGGTCTTTCTAATCAGCCCCAGCATTTT	CASSYMGGLSNQPQHF
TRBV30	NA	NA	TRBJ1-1	TGTGCCTGGAGGAGAACAGGCATGAACACTGAAGCTTTCTTT	CAWRRTGMNTEAFF
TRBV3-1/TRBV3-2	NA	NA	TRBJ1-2	TGTGCCAGCAGCCAAGCGTTCCCCCCCTATGGCTACACCTTC	CASSQAFPPYGYTF
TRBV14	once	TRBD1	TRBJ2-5	TGTGCCAGCAGCCCAAGGGGACAGCAAGAGACCCAGTACTTC	CASSPRGQQETQYF
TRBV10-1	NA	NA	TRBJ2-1	TGCGCCAGCAGTGAGGAGCGAATCTACAATGAGCAGTTCTTC	CASSEERIYNEQFF